The sample holds a few counts of the clone carrying this T cell receptor (beta chain). The sample comes from a study of T cell changes during pregnancy in multiple sclerosis. Trimming took 6 bases from V and 6 from J; bases not matched to a gene: 6. Per the germline V gene, CDR1 is MNHEY and CDR2 is SMNVEV (reference sequence). The CDR3 runs to 13 residues. Repertoires were generated with immunoSEQ multiplex PCR, while TCRdb's copy carries only in-frame clones and drops some. The table records over 55,000 clones, about 90% of them present only once. The chain joins TRBV27 to TRBJ2-7; 9 bases match TRBD1. The TCR was taken from a female donor in good health, enrolled as a control in a pregnancy study. The specimen was peripheral blood, collected after pregnancy. CDR3 in amino acids: CASRLRTGVEQYF. The DNA of the CDR3 is TGTGCCAGCAGACTTCGGACAGGGGTCGAGCAGTACTTC.